This record concerns one T cell receptor beta chain sequence. These data come from a study of shared clonotypes between healthy human individuals. Across the whole study: Donors, aged 18 to 49, were two women and three men.

Genomic DNA (from each subset) was split evenly across several immunoSEQ plates. Clones were read by immunoSEQ multiplex PCR, and TCRdb kept only the in-frame ones, dropping some. There are about 1 million clones in the sample; approximately 76% occur only once, and about 1.5% lies in the top ten. Germline V gene sequence: CDR1 MNHNY, CDR2 SVGAGI (reference sequence). CDR3 length: 13 amino acids. V was trimmed by 0 bases and J by 7 bases, leaving 9 bases between them. Partitioning of CD4+ cells yielded a CD45RA+ naive subset and a CD45RA-negative memory subset. The chain is built from TRBV6-6 and TRBJ1-1; D might be TRBD1 (5 bases). This TCR was recovered from a man between 18 and 29 years old in good health. Sequencing was carried out using memory CD4+ T cells sorted from blood. As to subset: CD45RA-negative fraction. The chain's CDR3 is CASSYSGDYEAFF. In nucleotides, the CDR3 is TGTGCCAGCAGTTACTCTGGGGACTATGAAGCTTTCTTT.